The 12 T cell receptor beta chains given below trace back to one sample, sequenced in a study of blood T cell repertoires in COVID-19. Profiled with immunoSEQ multiplex PCR; TCRdb holds only in-frame clones, not every one. There are 300,000 or so clones in the sample; about nine tenths occur only once, and roughly 2.9% lies in the top ten. The sample taken for sequencing was PBMCs or T cells enriched from blood (not recorded which). These TCRs come from a woman aged 45-60 years who had been exposed to COVID-19.

This clone was found once. This sequence joins TRBV5-4 and TRBJ2-7, with 9 bases fitting TRBD1. The CDR3 sequence is 20 residues long. V was pared by 0 bases and J by 2 bases, with 18 bases of the junction left unmatched. The germline gives CDR1 SGHNT, CDR2 YYREEE (reference sequence). CDR3 in amino acids: CASSLEPYKVDRGAPYEQYF. DNA of the CDR3: TGTGCCAGCAGCTTGGAACCTTATAAGGTCGACAGGGGGGCCCCCTACGAGCAGTACTTC.

CDR3 in amino acids: CSPREQGRETQYF. As DNA, the CDR3 is TGCAGCCCCAGAGAACAGGGACGAGAGACCCAGTACTTC. The genes are TRBV29-1 and TRBJ2-5; D is possibly TRBD1 (6 bases). Germline loops: CDR1 SQVTM, CDR2 ANQGSEA. V lost 8 bases and J 4 bases, leaving 17 bases between the germline ends. CDR3 size: 13 residues.

J is TRBJ1-2 and V is TRBV29-1; 9 positions agree with TRBD1. CDR1 is SQVTM, CDR2 ANQGSEA, per germline. This CDR3 has 13 residues. The V segment lost 4 bases and the J segment 4 bases; nucleotides outside the gene matches: 4. DNA of the CDR3: TGCAGCGTTGGGACAGGGGCCGGCTATGGCTACACCTTC. This translates into CSVGTGAGYGYTF.

The chain recombines TRBV7-2 with TRBJ1-4, with a tentative D call TRBD1 (6 bases). V gave up 3 bases and J gave up 3 bases, with 23 bases separating them. CDR3 length: 19 residues. The germline V gene encodes CDR1 SGHTA and CDR2 FQGNSA. CDR3 residues: CASSFSPTTGTTANEKLFF. The CDR3 coding sequence is TGTGCCAGCAGCTTTTCCCCCACTACAGGGACGACCGCTAATGAAAAACTGTTTTTT. The full variable domain, with the rest looked up from reference TRBV7-2 and TRBJ1-4, is GAGVSQSPSNKVTEKGKDVELRCDPISGHTALYWYRQSLGQGLEFLIYFQGNSAPDKSGLPSDRFSAERTGGSVSTLTIQRTQQEDSAVYLCASSFSPTTGTTANEKLFFGSGTQLSVL.

The chain couples TRBV18 to TRBJ1-3; D is perhaps TRBD1 (5 bases). Trimming took 0 bases from V and 4 from J, leaving 10 bases between them. Germline loops: CDR1 KGHSH, CDR2 LQKENI. The CDR3 runs to 15 residues. The CDR3 is CASSPPGAQGNTIYF. For the CDR3, the DNA is TGTGCCAGCTCACCACCAGGGGCCCAGGGAAACACCATATATTTT. The full variable domain, rest sourced from reference TRBV18 and TRBJ1-3, is NAGVMQNPRHLVRRRGQEARLRCSPMKGHSHVYWYRQLPEEGLKFMVYLQKENIIDESGMPKERFSAEFPKEGPSILRIQQVVRGDSAAYFCASSPPGAQGNTIYFGEGSWLTVV.

Of note for this clone: The sample holds other DNA sequences that translate to the same CDR3. The chain employs TRBV27 and TRBJ1-1, with D perhaps TRBD1 (5 bases). From germline, CDR1 is MNHEY and CDR2 SMNVEV (reference sequence). Trimming removed 5 bases at V and 0 bases at J, with 7 bases between. There are 13 residues in the CDR3. The CDR3 spells CASSLTVNTEAFF. In DNA form, the CDR3 reads TGTGCCAGCAGTCTGACAGTGAACACTGAAGCTTTCTTT.

The chain is built from TRBV4-1 and TRBJ2-7; 7 bases agree with TRBD2. The J segment lost 0 bases and the V segment lost 8 bases, leaving 16 bases of the junction unmatched. This CDR3 is 17 amino acids long. CDR1 is MGHRA and CDR2 is YSYEKL in the germline V gene. Here the CDR3 reads CASRETIQGGVSYEQYF. The CDR3 region has the DNA TGCGCCAGCCGGGAAACGATCCAGGGAGGGGTCTCCTACGAGCAGTACTTC.

The chain joins TRBV19 to TRBJ1-5; no clear D gene. This CDR3 spans 13 amino acids. Germline CDR1 is LNHDA and CDR2 is SQIVND (reference sequence). V was cut by 5 bases and J by 5 bases, with 10 bases left in between. The CDR3 sequence: CASSPRSDQPQHF. The CDR3 bases are TGTGCCAGTAGTCCCCGGAGCGATCAGCCCCAGCATTTT.

The chain couples TRBV7-2 to TRBJ2-1, with 11 bases aligning to TRBD2. The CDR3 extends over 18 amino acids. V was clipped by 4 bases and J by 0 bases; unmatched bases: 8. Germline-derived CDR1 and CDR2 are SGHTA and FQGNSA. CDR3 loop: CASSSTGLADSSYNEQFF. The DNA of the CDR3 is TGTGCCAGCAGCTCCACGGGACTAGCGGATAGCTCCTACAATGAGCAGTTCTTC.

The rearrangement links TRBV28 to TRBJ1-4; D gene unclear. The CDR3 sequence is 15 residues long. Trimming shortened V by 5 bases and J by 4 bases, and 14 bases separated the two germline ends. Germline V gene data show CDR1 as MDHEN and CDR2 as SYDVKM. The CDR3 DNA reads as TGTGCCAGCAGTGGTTCACAGTTTTATAATGAAAAACTGTTTTTT. Protein sequence: CASSGSQFYNEKLFF.

The rearrangement uses TRBV7-2 and TRBJ2-7; TRBD2 matches at 10 bases. Trimming removed 6 bases from V and 4 bases from J; junction bases left unmatched: 6. The germline CDR1 and CDR2 sequences are SGHTA and FQGNSA. The CDR3 length is 14 residues. The CDR3 here is CASSLERGGYEQYF. Here the CDR3 DNA reads TGTGCCAGCAGTCTTGAGCGGGGGGGATACGAGCAGTACTTC.

For the CDR3, the DNA is TGTGCCAGCAGCTTAGGGCGGGGGAGCACAGATACGCAGTATTTT. Translating it yields CASSLGRGSTDTQYF. The chain has TRBV5-4 and TRBJ2-3, with 7 bases identical to TRBD2. After removal of 2 bases from V and 0 bases from J, the junction contained 3 bases not matched to a gene. Germline values: CDR1 SGHNT, CDR2 YYREEE (reference sequence). This CDR3 contains 15 residues.